This T cell receptor beta chain was observed in a study of blood T cell repertoires in COVID-19. Study background: Acute and convalescent COVID-19 samples came from the United States, Italy and Spain. From T cells, B-cell-depleted T cells, or PBMCs came the material, which was cDNA or gDNA.

Per the study methods: By means of reference gene primer amplification, nucleated cell counts were estimated. This table comes from immunoSEQ multiplex PCR, and its TCRdb copy is limited to in-frame clones, with some not included. That table supplies the V and J calls and clone size; D and trimming were determined from the DNA. Of 100,000 to 130,000 clones in the sample, about four fifths were seen once. CDR3 length equals 19 residues. Germline V lookup: CDR1 LGHDT, CDR2 YNNKEL (reference sequence). V lost 4 bases and J 5 bases, leaving 27 bases between the germline ends. The chain employs TRBV3-1 (or the pseudogene TRBV3-2) and TRBJ2-1; tentatively, D is TRBD1 (6 bases). Sequenced input: peripheral blood. The origin of this receptor is a human donor in a cohort sampled during active COVID-19. This chain's CDR3 is CASSPGAGQSKMKDNEQFF. The CDR3 coding sequence is TGTGCCAGCAGCCCAGGCGCCGGACAGAGCAAAATGAAAGACAATGAGCAGTTCTTC.